A selection of T cell receptor beta chains follows, all from one sample in a study of breast tumors, draining lymph nodes, adjacent tissues. TCRdb redid the calling of the multiplex PCR reads with MiXCR, one entry per CDR3 protein. The data show over 200,000 distinct CDR3 sequences, roughly 32% seen once. The sequenced material came from axillary lymph node tissue. The receptors originated from a female donor with breast cancer. Some clones in this sample may be carry-over from other donors' samples. Each CDR3 is given with its conserved first and last residue. Each record gives: D gene, CDR3 length, clone size, J gene, V gene, CDR3 protein, CDR3 DNA. A D gene is named only where the DNA matches it firmly. A clone size is listed for some rows: how often the clone was seen (once, few, many), or a class if it is expanded.

>NA|14|many|TRBJ2-7|TRBV20-1
CSAREPRTPFLQYF
TGCAGTGCTAGAGAGCCCCGGACCCCTTTTTTGCAGTACTTC
>NA|11|many|TRBJ2-3|TRBV20-1
CSARERDTQYF
TGCAGTGCTAGAGAGAGGGATACGCAGTATTTT
>TRBD1|12|many|TRBJ2-4|TRBV20-1
CSAPPQGDIQYF
TGCAGTGCCCCTCCCCAGGGGGACATTCAGTACTTC
>TRBD2|13|many|TRBJ2-7|TRBV12-3/TRBV12-4
CASRSGRAYEQYF
TGTGCCAGCAGGAGCGGGAGGGCCTACGAGCAGTACTTC
>NA|16|NA|TRBJ2-5|TRBV25-1
CASSARDRTVQETQYF
TGTGCCAGCAGTGCTAGAGACCGGACTGTGCAAGAGACCCAGTACTTC
>TRBD1|13|many|TRBJ2-7|TRBV6-5
CASSRRQGTEQYF
TGTGCCAGCAGCCGGAGACAGGGTACGGAGCAGTACTTC
>NA|12|many|TRBJ2-1|TRBV3-1
CASSPWGRGQFF
TGTGCCAGCAGCCCCTGGGGTAGGGGGCAGTTCTTC
>NA|18|NA|TRBJ2-6|TRBV6-5
CASSHSGLSCSGANVLTF
TGTGCCAGCAGTCACTCGGGACTCTCCTGCTCTGGGGCCAACGTCCTGACTTTC
>TRBD2|16|NA|TRBJ2-5|TRBV12-3/TRBV12-4
CASSHHSGALQETQYF
TGTGCCAGCAGTCACCATAGCGGGGCCCTACAAGAGACCCAGTACTTC
>NA|12|NA|TRBJ2-2|TRBV24-1
CATSDSGGELFF
TGTGCCACCAGTGATAGCGGGGGGGAGCTGTTTTTT
>TRBD2|14|many|TRBJ2-1|TRBV6-2/TRBV6-3
CASSSGREVNEQFF
TGTGCCAGCAGTTCGGGGCGGGAGGTCAATGAGCAGTTCTTC
>NA|13|many|TRBJ2-7|TRBV19
CASSSFLLGEQYF
TGTGCCAGTAGTTCTTTTCTCCTGGGGGAGCAGTACTTC
>NA|12|NA|TRBJ2-7|TRBV12-3/TRBV12-4
CASRVGTYEQYF
TGTGCCAGCAGGGTAGGGACCTACGAGCAGTACTTC
>NA|12|many|TRBJ2-3|TRBV7-2
CASSSGRGSQYF
TGTGCCAGCAGCTCCGGTAGGGGGTCGCAGTATTTT
>TRBD1|15|NA|TRBJ2-2|TRBV27
CASSIRQGVYGELFF
TGTGCCAGCAGTATAAGACAGGGAGTTTACGGGGAGCTGTTTTTT
>NA|15|NA|TRBJ2-7|TRBV28
CASSPLGGLYYEQYF
TGTGCCAGCAGCCCCTTGGGGGGGCTCTACTACGAGCAGTACTTC
>NA|12|many|TRBJ1-5|TRBV7-2
CASTRGGQPQHF
TGTGCCAGCACCCGAGGGGGTCAGCCCCAGCATTTT
>NA|14|many|TRBJ1-2|TRBV5-1
CATVGGGLYFGYTF
TGCGCCACCGTGGGGGGGGGGCTGTACTTTGGCTACACCTTC
>NA|15|many|TRBJ2-2|TRBV20-1
CSAHFGTTNTGELFF
TGCAGTGCGCATTTCGGGACCACCAACACCGGGGAGCTGTTTTTT
>NA|12|many|TRBJ2-3|TRBV7-2
CASSYSTDTQYF
TGTGCCAGCAGCTATAGCACAGATACGCAGTATTTT
>TRBD2|16|few|TRBJ2-1|TRBV18
CASSPSTSGINNEQFF
TGTGCCAGCTCACCATCGACTAGCGGGATCAATAATGAGCAGTTCTTC
>TRBD2|13|many|TRBJ2-5|TRBV28
CASKLGLDALQYF
TGTGCCAGCAAACTGGGACTAGACGCGCTCCAGTACTTC
>TRBD2|15|many|TRBJ2-1|TRBV2
CASSASSGSYNEQFF
TGTGCCAGCAGCGCCTCTAGCGGGAGCTACAATGAGCAGTTCTTC
>TRBD1|17|NA|TRBJ2-5|TRBV6-1
CASSEAPTSGGLETQYF
TGTGCCAGCAGTGAAGCTCCGACATCAGGGGGCCTAGAGACCCAGTACTTC
>TRBD2|18|few|TRBJ2-7|TRBV20-1
CSASFRASGRSSPYEQYF
TGCAGTGCTAGTTTCCGTGCTAGCGGGAGGTCTAGCCCCTACGAGCAGTACTTC
>NA|18|many|TRBJ2-3|TRBV15
CATSRDNGGSGTTDTQYF
TGTGCCACCAGCAGAGATAATGGAGGAAGCGGAACCACAGATACGCAGTATTTT
>NA|15|many|TRBJ1-6|TRBV3-1
CASSQGLPRNSPLHF
TGTGCCAGCAGCCAGGGACTCCCACGGAATTCACCCCTCCACTTT
>TRBD1|12|NA|TRBJ1-1|TRBV19
CASSGGRGRAFF
TGTGCCAGTAGCGGGGGGAGGGGGCGGGCTTTCTTT
>NA|15|NA|TRBJ1-5|TRBV2
CAGSVLAVSNQPQHF
TGTGCCGGCAGTGTTCTGGCGGTTAGCAATCAGCCCCAGCATTTT
>NA|17|few|TRBJ2-2|TRBV5-4
CASSLAASGANTGELFF
TGTGCCAGCAGCTTGGCCGCTAGTGGCGCCAACACCGGGGAGCTGTTTTTT
>NA|11|NA|TRBJ1-2|TRBV6-6
CASSYRDGYTF
TGTGCCAGCAGTTACCGGGACGGCTACACCTTC
>NA|20|NA|TRBJ2-1|TRBV11-2
CASSLRGVTGQIVSGNEQFF
TGTGCCAGCAGCTTACGAGGCGTCACAGGTCAGATAGTGAGCGGAAATGAGCAGTTCTTC
>NA|13|many|TRBJ2-7|TRBV6-5
CASSYNRDYEQYF
TGTGCCAGCAGTTACAACAGGGACTACGAGCAGTACTTC
>NA|14|many|TRBJ2-3|TRBV20-1
CSALTGIRTDTQYF
TGCAGTGCTTTAACAGGGATTCGCACAGATACGCAGTATTTT
>NA|16|NA|TRBJ1-6|TRBV7-2
CASSLGSSGRDSPLHF
TGTGCCAGCAGCTTAGGTTCTAGCGGGAGGGATTCGCCCCTCCACTTT
>NA|13|NA|TRBJ2-4|TRBV7-2
CASSGSGALGQYF
TGTGCCAGCAGCGGCTCGGGGGCCCTAGGGCAGTACTTC
>NA|12|many|TRBJ2-1|TRBV7-6
CASSPNTNEQFF
TGTGCCAGCAGCCCAAATACCAATGAGCAGTTCTTC
>NA|16|many|TRBJ2-5|TRBV6-1
CASTPGASGTGETQYF
TGTGCCAGCACCCCAGGTGCTAGCGGGACAGGGGAGACCCAGTACTTC
>NA|13|many|TRBJ2-3|TRBV13
CASRVLSTDTQYF
TGTGCCAGCAGGGTCCTATCCACAGATACGCAGTATTTT
>TRBD1|15|many|TRBJ2-2|TRBV12-3/TRBV12-4
CASSFHRGGTGELFF
TGTGCCAGCAGTTTCCACAGGGGCGGGACCGGGGAGCTGTTTTTT
>NA|16|NA|TRBJ2-3|TRBV3-1
CASSQEAPTVPDTQYF
TGTGCCAGCAGCCAAGAAGCACCCACGGTCCCAGATACGCAGTATTTT
>NA|18|few|TRBJ2-7|TRBV11-2
CASSLDGVPGGPRAEQYF
TGTGCCAGCAGCTTAGATGGAGTACCGGGGGGCCCTAGAGCCGAGCAGTACTTC
>NA|16|NA|TRBJ1-2|TRBV6-5
CASSHSRVNKNYGYTF
TGTGCCAGCAGTCACTCACGGGTTAACAAGAACTATGGCTACACCTTC
>TRBD1|15|many|TRBJ2-2|TRBV11-2
CASSKLRGLSGELFF
TGTGCCAGCAGCAAGCTAAGGGGGCTGAGCGGGGAGCTGTTTTTT
>TRBD1|14|NA|TRBJ1-4|TRBV2
CASSTQGLGERLFF
TGTGCCAGCAGTACACAGGGGCTCGGTGAAAGGCTGTTTTTT
>NA|14|NA|TRBJ1-5|TRBV10-3
CAISESAGNQPQHF
TGTGCCATCAGTGAGTCAGCGGGCAATCAGCCCCAGCATTTT
>NA|14|NA|TRBJ1-1|TRBV4-3
CASSQGRLNTEAFF
TGCGCCAGCAGCCAGGGTCGATTGAACACTGAAGCTTTCTTT
>NA|13|many|TRBJ2-7|TRBV9
CASSVDSFREQYF
TGTGCCAGCAGCGTAGACTCTTTCCGCGAGCAGTACTTC
>NA|16|NA|TRBJ1-5|TRBV7-8
CASSLGLAYSNQPQHF
TGTGCCAGCAGCTTAGGGCTCGCCTATAGCAATCAGCCCCAGCATTTT
>NA|15|many|TRBJ2-1|TRBV7-2
CASSLQWRSLNEQFF
TGTGCCAGCAGCCTCCAATGGCGCTCCCTTAATGAGCAGTTCTTC
>NA|11|few|TRBJ1-1|TRBV30
CAWSRTGEAFF
TGTGCCTGGAGTCGGACGGGTGAAGCTTTCTTT
>TRBD2|13|many|TRBJ2-1|TRBV29-1
CSSVAGAYNEQFF
TGCAGCTCAGTAGCGGGAGCGTACAATGAGCAGTTCTTC
>NA|18|NA|TRBJ2-1|TRBV3-1
CASSQERRGVAPGDEQFF
TGTGCCAGCAGCCAAGAGAGGAGGGGAGTAGCGCCTGGGGATGAGCAGTTCTTC
>TRBD1|13|many|TRBJ1-2|TRBV24-1
CATSETGSRGYTF
TGTGCCACCAGTGAGACAGGGTCCCGCGGCTACACCTTC
>NA|13|NA|TRBJ2-3|TRBV6-5
CASSHLNTDTQYF
TGTGCCAGCAGTCACCTTAACACAGATACGCAGTATTTT
>TRBD2|14|NA|TRBJ2-5|TRBV9
CARSVGTTQETQCF
TGTGCCCGCAGCGTCGGGACTACCCAAGAGACCCAGTGCTTC
>NA|16|many|TRBJ2-7|TRBV3-1
CASSQDSAGSSYEQYF
TGTGCCAGCAGCCAAGATAGTGCGGGGAGCTCCTACGAGCAGTACTTC
>TRBD2|16|NA|TRBJ2-1|TRBV9
CASSALLAGGINEQFF
TGTGCCAGCAGCGCCCTACTAGCGGGAGGTATCAATGAGCAGTTCTTC
>NA|11|many|TRBJ2-7|TRBV24-1
CATSAGRKQYF
TGTGCCACCAGTGCGGGGAGGAAGCAGTACTTC
>NA|13|many|TRBJ2-7|TRBV4-2
CASSQDSTDEQYF
TGTGCCAGCAGCCAAGATTCAACAGATGAGCAGTACTTC